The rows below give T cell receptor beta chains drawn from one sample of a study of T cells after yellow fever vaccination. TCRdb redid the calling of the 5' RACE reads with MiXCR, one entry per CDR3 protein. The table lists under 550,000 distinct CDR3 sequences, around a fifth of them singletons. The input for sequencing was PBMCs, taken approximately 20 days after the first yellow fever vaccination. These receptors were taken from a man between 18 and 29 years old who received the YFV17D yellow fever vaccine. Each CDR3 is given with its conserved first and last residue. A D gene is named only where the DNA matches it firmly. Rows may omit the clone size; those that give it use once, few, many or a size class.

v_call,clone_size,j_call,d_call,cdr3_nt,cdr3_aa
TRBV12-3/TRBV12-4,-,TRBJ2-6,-,TGTGCCAGCAGTTCCAGGGGCCCGGCCTCTTTTGTCTTTGGAGCCAACGTCCTGACTTTC,CASSSRGPASFVFGANVLTF
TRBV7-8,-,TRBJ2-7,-,TGTGCCAGCAGCTTAGCTACAGAGGTGCAGTACTTC,CASSLATEVQYF
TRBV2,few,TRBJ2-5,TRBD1,TGTGCCAGCAGAACCACAGGGGGCTGGGAGACCCAGTACTTC,CASRTTGGWETQYF
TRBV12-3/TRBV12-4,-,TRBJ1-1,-,TGTGCCAGCAGTACCGGGACAAGGGCTTTCTTT,CASSTGTRAFF
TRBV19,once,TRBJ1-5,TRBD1,TGTGCCAGTAGAAGGGGGCCGAGGGATCAGCCCCAGCATTTT,CASRRGPRDQPQHF
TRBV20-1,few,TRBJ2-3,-,TGCAGTGCTACGGACGTTACAGATACGCAGTATTTT,CSATDVTDTQYF
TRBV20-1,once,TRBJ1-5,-,TGCAGTGTCGGGGGAGACAGTTTCGGACAGCCCCAGCATTTT,CSVGGDSFGQPQHF
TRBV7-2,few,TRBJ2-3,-,TGTGCCAGCAGCTTCACAGTCGGCGCAGATACGCAGTATTTT,CASSFTVGADTQYF
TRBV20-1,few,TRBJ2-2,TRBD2,TGCAGTGCTAGAGATACTAGCGGGGGGAACACCGGGGAGCTGTTTTTT,CSARDTSGGNTGELFF
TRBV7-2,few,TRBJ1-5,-,TGTGCCAGCAGCTTATCTGGCGTCCAGCCCCAGCATTTT,CASSLSGVQPQHF
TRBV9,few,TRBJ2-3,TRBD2,TGTGCCAGCAGCCCGCTCGGTAGCGGGGGGGTCACAGATACGCAGTATTTT,CASSPLGSGGVTDTQYF
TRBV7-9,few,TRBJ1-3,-,TGTGCCAGCAGCTTAGCCGAACGAGGCTCTGGAAACACCATATATTTT,CASSLAERGSGNTIYF
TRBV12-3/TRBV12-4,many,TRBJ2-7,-,TGTGCCAGCAGTTTACAGGGATCCTACGAGCAGTACTTC,CASSLQGSYEQYF
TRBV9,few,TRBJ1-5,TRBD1,TGTGCCAGCAGCCCCTCAGGGGGACTTGGGCAGCCCCAGCATTTT,CASSPSGGLGQPQHF
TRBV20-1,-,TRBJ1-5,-,TGCAGTGCTAGAGACCCTAGGATACCCGACTATCAGCCCCAGCATTTT,CSARDPRIPDYQPQHF
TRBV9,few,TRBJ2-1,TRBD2,TGTGCCAGCAGCGTAGTGAAGCGGGGGGACCCATCACCGTTCTACAATGAGCAGTTCTTC,CASSVVKRGDPSPFYNEQFF
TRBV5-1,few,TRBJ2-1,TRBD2,TGCGCCAGCAGCTTGGGACTAGCGGGGGGGCCTAGGGTCTACAATGAGCAGTTCTTC,CASSLGLAGGPRVYNEQFF
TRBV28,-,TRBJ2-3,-,TGTGCCAGCAGTTTAGCGGCTCGGGATACGCAGTATTTT,CASSLAARDTQYF
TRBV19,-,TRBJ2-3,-,TGTGCCAGTAGTATCGACGGGGGTGCAGATACGCAGTATTTT,CASSIDGGADTQYF
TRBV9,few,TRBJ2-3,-,TGTGCCAGCAGTCGGGAGCGCACAGATACGCAGTATTTT,CASSRERTDTQYF
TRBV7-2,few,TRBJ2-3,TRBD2,TGTGCCAGCCTGACTAGCGGGGGAACAGATACGCAGTATTTT,CASLTSGGTDTQYF
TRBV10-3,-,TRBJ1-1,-,TGTGCCATCAGTGGTTGGATGAACACTGAAGCTTTCTTT,CAISGWMNTEAFF
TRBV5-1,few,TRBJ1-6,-,TGCGCCAGCAGCCTATCCCCTCAAACAACTCCAGGCGGGAGGTCCTATAATTCACCCCTCCACTTT,CASSLSPQTTPGGRSYNSPLHF
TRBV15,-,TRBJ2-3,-,TGTGCCACCAGCAGAGATGCGGTTGCAGATACGCAGTATTTT,CATSRDAVADTQYF
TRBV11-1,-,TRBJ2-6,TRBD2,TGTGCCAGCAGCGCGACTAGCGGGGGGGCCTGGGGGGCCAACGTCCTGACTTTC,CASSATSGGAWGANVLTF
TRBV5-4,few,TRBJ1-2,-,TGTGCCAGCAGTTCTGATACAGGGTATGGCTACACCTTC,CASSSDTGYGYTF
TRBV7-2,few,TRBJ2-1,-,TGTGCCAGCAGCGCCTCAGGGGATGAGCAGTTCTTC,CASSASGDEQFF
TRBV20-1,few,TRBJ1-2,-,TGCAGTGCTAGATCCCCGGGGGTAGCTAACTATGGCTACACCTTC,CSARSPGVANYGYTF
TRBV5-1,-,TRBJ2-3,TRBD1,TGCGCCAGCAGCAAGTTGACAGGGCCTAGCACAGATACGCAGTATTTT,CASSKLTGPSTDTQYF
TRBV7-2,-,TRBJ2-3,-,TGTGCCAGCGGCAACCAGGTGGCCTTCACAGATACGCAGTATTTT,CASGNQVAFTDTQYF
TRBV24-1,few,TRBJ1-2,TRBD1,TGTGCCACCAGTTCGACAGGGGGGTATGGCTACACCTTC,CATSSTGGYGYTF
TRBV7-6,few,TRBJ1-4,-,TGTGCCAGCAGCTTAGGGGCGGTTAATGAAAAACTGTTTTTT,CASSLGAVNEKLFF
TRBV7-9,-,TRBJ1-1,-,TGTGCCAGCAGCTTAGACCTCGCAGTCGACACTGAAGCTTTCTTT,CASSLDLAVDTEAFF
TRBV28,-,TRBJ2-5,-,TGTGCCAGCAGTTTAAACAGTCGGACGGAGACCCAGTACTTC,CASSLNSRTETQYF
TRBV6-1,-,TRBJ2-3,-,TGTGCCAGTAGGGTCCGGGGGCTTACAGATACGCAGTATTTT,CASRVRGLTDTQYF
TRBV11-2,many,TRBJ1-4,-,TGTGCCAGCAGCTTAGATCATGCCCCTGAAAAACTGTTTTTT,CASSLDHAPEKLFF
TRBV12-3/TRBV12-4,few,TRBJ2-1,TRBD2,TGTGCCAGCAGACCTACTAGCGGGGGGGCCAATGAGCAGTTCTTC,CASRPTSGGANEQFF
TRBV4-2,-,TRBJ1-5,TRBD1,TGTGCCAGCAGCCGCGACCAGACAGGGGTGTTCGAGCCCCAGCATTTT,CASSRDQTGVFEPQHF
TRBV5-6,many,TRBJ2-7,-,TGTGCCAGCAGCACCACATACGAGCAGTACTTC,CASSTTYEQYF
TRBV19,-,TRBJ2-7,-,TGTGCCAGTAGTGGTATCGACAGTGTCCCCCCCTACGAGCAGTACTTC,CASSGIDSVPPYEQYF
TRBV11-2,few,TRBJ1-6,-,TGTGCCAGCAGCTTAGGCGGGGTGGTGGGCTCCTATAATTCACCCCTCCACTTT,CASSLGGVVGSYNSPLHF
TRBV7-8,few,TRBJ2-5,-,TGTGCCAGCAGCTTAGCATCGTTGGGTTCAGAGACCCAGTACTTC,CASSLASLGSETQYF
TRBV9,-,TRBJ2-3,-,TGTGCCAGCGCCAGGCGTTGGGTAGGCACAGATACGCAGTATTTT,CASARRWVGTDTQYF
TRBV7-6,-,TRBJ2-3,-,TGTGCCAGCAGCTTAGGCGACCCCGGAGATACGCAGTATTTT,CASSLGDPGDTQYF
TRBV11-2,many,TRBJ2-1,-,TGTGCCAGCAGCTTAGGACGGAACAATGAGCAGTTCTTC,CASSLGRNNEQFF
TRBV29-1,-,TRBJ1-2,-,TGCAGCGTTCGGGTGGCTAGTGGCTACACCTTC,CSVRVASGYTF
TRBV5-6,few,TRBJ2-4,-,TGTGCCAGCAGCGATAGACAGTCCAAAAACATTCAGTACTTC,CASSDRQSKNIQYF
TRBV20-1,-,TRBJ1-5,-,TGCAGTGCTATGGGGGGGAATCAGCCCCAGCATTTT,CSAMGGNQPQHF
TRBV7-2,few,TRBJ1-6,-,TGTGCCAGCAGCTTAGCGGTGAAGGTCGTCCGGTATAATTCACCCCTCCACTTT,CASSLAVKVVRYNSPLHF
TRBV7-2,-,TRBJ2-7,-,TGTGCCAGCAGCATCGACATCGTGACCTACGAGCAGTACTTC,CASSIDIVTYEQYF
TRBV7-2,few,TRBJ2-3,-,TGTGCCAGCGCGGTTCTAAACACAGATACGCAGTATTTT,CASAVLNTDTQYF
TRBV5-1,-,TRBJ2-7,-,TGCGCCAGCAGCTCGGAGTATCTCTACGAGCAGTACTTC,CASSSEYLYEQYF
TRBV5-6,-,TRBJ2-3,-,TGTGCCAGCAGCTTGAGGAGCGGCCCCCGCACAGATACGCAGTATTTT,CASSLRSGPRTDTQYF
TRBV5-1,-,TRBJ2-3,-,TGCGCCAGCAGCCCCGTTAGTCGCCGAAGCACAGATACGCAGTATTTT,CASSPVSRRSTDTQYF
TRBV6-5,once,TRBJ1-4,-,TGTGCCAGCAGTTACTCCCCCGAGGGTGAAAAACTGTTTTTT,CASSYSPEGEKLFF
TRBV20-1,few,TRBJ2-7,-,TGCAGTGCTAGAGCCGAGGGGGTAGGCTACGAGCAGTACTTC,CSARAEGVGYEQYF
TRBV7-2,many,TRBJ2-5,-,TGTGCCAGCAGCTTAGTTCGCAGCCAAGAGACCCAGTACTTC,CASSLVRSQETQYF
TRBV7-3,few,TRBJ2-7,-,TGTGCCAGCAGCTTTTCGGGGGGCGGAATTTACGAGCAGTACTTC,CASSFSGGGIYEQYF